The TCR beta chain described here comes from a study of OX40 agonist ivuxolimab in advanced cancers. In the study overall: Partial responses were observed in three patients, of whom one had hepatocellular carcinoma and two had cutaneous melanoma. Overall study results and limits: Both CD4+ and CD8+ T cell populations in blood had undergone clonal expansion by week 6 at 0.1 to 3.0 mg/kg. In general, CD8+ T cells held more expanded clones than CD4+ did, on average.

With V trimmed by 2 bases and J by 8 bases, 10 bases remained unmatched. Germline CDR1 reads SNHLY; CDR2 reads FYNNEI. The CDR3 consists of 16 residues. Notes on this clone: Its antigen remains unknown.

Clones were read by immunoSEQ multiplex PCR, and TCRdb kept only the in-frame ones, dropping some. Among some 41,000 clones, around 87% were seen once, and the ten largest hold 3.6%. The V gene is TRBV2, the J gene TRBJ1-4; 8 nucleotides match TRBD1. The TCR was taken from an adult with an advanced solid tumor such as melanoma, head and neck, liver or kidney cancer. The material sequenced was CD4+ or CD8+ T cells sorted from blood, taken in a trial of the OX40 agonist ivuxolimab. The CDR3 bases are TGTGCCAGCAGTGAACAGTTTCACAGGGGGGTCGAAAAACTGTTTTTT. Translating it yields CASSEQFHRGVEKLFF.